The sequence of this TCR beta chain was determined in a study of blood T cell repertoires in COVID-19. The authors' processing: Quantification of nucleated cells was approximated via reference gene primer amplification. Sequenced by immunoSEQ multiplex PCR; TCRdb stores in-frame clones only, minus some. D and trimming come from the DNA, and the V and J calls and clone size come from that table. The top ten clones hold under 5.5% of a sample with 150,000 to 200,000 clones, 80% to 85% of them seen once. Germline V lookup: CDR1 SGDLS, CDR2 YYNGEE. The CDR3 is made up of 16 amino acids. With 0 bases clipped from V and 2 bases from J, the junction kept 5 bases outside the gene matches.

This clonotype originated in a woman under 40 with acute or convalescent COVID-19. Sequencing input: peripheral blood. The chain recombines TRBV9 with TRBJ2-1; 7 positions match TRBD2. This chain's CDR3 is CASSVGSSGAYNEQFF. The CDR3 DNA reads TGTGCCAGCAGCGTAGGGTCTAGCGGAGCCTACAATGAGCAGTTCTTC.